The 22 T cell receptor beta chains below come from one sample, sequenced in a study of cytomegalovirus exposure and HLA in healthy donors. The PCR was carried out with 60 Vbeta primers and 13 Jbeta primers. Only in-frame clones appear in the TCRdb table, and some are missing; sequencing was by immunoSEQ multiplex PCR. The repertoire holds about 160,000 clones, with roughly 81% as singletons. Sequencing was performed on PBMCs. The receptors stem from a man between 18 and 29 years old in good health and CMV-seropositive.

The rearrangement uses TRBV5-1 and TRBJ2-2, with a possible D match to TRBD1 (6 bases). Trimming left V 0 bases short and J 4 bases short, with 10 bases between. There are 15 residues in the CDR3. Germline V gene data show CDR1 as SGHRS and CDR2 as YFSETQ. CDR3 amino acids: CASSLDRVATGELFF. In DNA form, the CDR3 reads TGCGCCAGCAGCTTGGACAGGGTGGCCACCGGGGAGCTGTTTTTT.

V is TRBV7-2 and J is TRBJ1-2, with D tentatively TRBD1 (5 bases). Per the germline V gene, CDR1 is SGHTA and CDR2 is FQGNSA. Trimming took off 8 bases at V and 8 bases at J, with 6 bases between the two ends. The CDR3 is made up of 9 amino acids. This CDR3 reads CASGGGYTF. CDR3 sequence (DNA): TGTGCCAGCGGGGGGGGCTACACCTTC.

This clone is a singleton in its sample. This chain connects TRBV5-1 to TRBJ1-2; TRBD1 matches 11 bases. The V gene end was trimmed by 4 bases and the J gene end by 7 bases; junction bases not matched to a gene: 3. Germline CDR1 is SGHRS and CDR2 is YFSETQ. The CDR3 is 13 amino acids. The chain's CDR3 is CASSLGQGAGYTF. As DNA, the CDR3 is TGCGCCAGCAGCCTCGGACAGGGGGCTGGCTACACCTTC.

The CDR3 DNA sequence: TGTGCCAGCAGTCCGCGGACAGGGGGATCTATGAACACTGAAGCTTTCTTT. The encoded protein is CASSPRTGGSMNTEAFF. V gene TRBV7-2 combines with J gene TRBJ1-1, with 10 bases identical to TRBD1. The germline CDR1 and CDR2 sequences are SGHTA and FQGNSA. The CDR3 extends over 17 amino acids. The J segment lost 0 bases and the V segment lost 6 bases, leaving 10 bases of the junction unmatched.

This chain uses TRBV18 with TRBJ1-1; D not resolved. Trimming left V 10 bases short and J 3 bases short, with 15 bases between. Germline V gene sequence: CDR1 KGHSH, CDR2 LQKENI. CDR3 size: 13 residues. The CDR3 nucleotides are TGTGCCACCCTCCGGGAGGGTTACACTGAAGCTTTCTTT. Translation gives CATLREGYTEAFF.

V gene TRBV19 combines with J gene TRBJ1-3; a weak D match, TRBD1 (6 bases). Germline lookup yields CDR1 LNHDA and CDR2 SQIVND (reference sequence). V lost 1 base and J lost 9, with 13 bases in between. The length of the CDR3 is 14 residues. CDR3 sequence (DNA): TGTGCCAGTAGTATAGCTCGGACAGACAGCACCATATATTTT. Translating gives CASSIARTDSTIYF.

The rearrangement joins TRBV6-6 to TRBJ1-1; possibly TRBD1 for D (6 bases). The V gene lost 7 bases and the J gene lost 4 bases, with 22 bases spanning the gap. The CDR3 has 16 residues. Germline V lookup: CDR1 MNHNY, CDR2 SVGAGI (reference sequence). The CDR3 nucleotides read TGTGCCAGCATACCCTTCCCAGGGGAAAAGGGCACTGAAGCTTTCTTT. This encodes CASIPFPGEKGTEAFF.

The gene calls are TRBV6-5 and TRBJ1-2; a weak D match, TRBD1 (6 bases). Per germline, CDR1 MNHEY and CDR2 SVGAGI. The CDR3 has 16 residues. Trimming took off 2 bases at V and 4 bases at J, with 17 bases between the two ends. The CDR3 sequence is CASSYDVGQGSYGYTF. CDR3 coding DNA: TGTGCCAGCAGTTACGACGTGGGACAAGGAAGCTATGGCTACACCTTC.

The chain is built from TRBV6-1 and TRBJ1-2; possibly TRBD1 for D (5 bases). The V gene lost 3 bases and the J gene lost 1 base, with 6 bases spanning the gap. The CDR3 is made up of 13 amino acids. CDR1 is MNHNS and CDR2 is SASEGT in the germline V gene. The CDR3 DNA follows: TGTGCCAGCAGTGACAGGGATAACTATGGCTACACCTTC. Its translation: CASSDRDNYGYTF.

In this sample, this clone turned up a few times. V usage is TRBV19 and J usage is TRBJ2-5; 10 bases fit TRBD1. The germline CDR1 and CDR2 sequences are LNHDA and SQIVND (reference sequence). The V and J ends lost 6 bases and 3 bases, in that order; junction bases with no gene match: 10. The CDR3 sequence is 16 residues long. CDR3: CASSMGSGTGEETQYF. The CDR3 nucleotides are TGTGCCAGTAGCATGGGTTCCGGGACAGGGGAAGAGACCCAGTACTTC.

The chain recombines TRBV13 with TRBJ1-1, with D perhaps matching TRBD1 (5 bases). Deletions cut 10 bases from V and 5 bases from J, with 17 bases between. Looked up from germline, CDR1 is PRHDT and CDR2 is FYEKMQ (reference sequence). The CDR3 totals 13 residues. The CDR3 bases are TGTGCCATCAACAGGAGGGGAAGTACTGAAGCTTTCTTT. Translated, it gives CAINRRGSTEAFF.

V and J are TRBV6-1 and TRBJ2-7, with a weak D call TRBD2 (6 bases). Germline CDR1 reads MNHNS; CDR2 reads SASEGT. The CDR3 totals 15 residues. The V gene lost 1 base and the J gene lost 3 bases, with 13 bases spanning the gap. CDR3 coding DNA: TGTGCCAGCAGTGAAGAGGCGGGACGGCACTACGAGCAGTACTTC. Amino acid sequence: CASSEEAGRHYEQYF.

CDR3 DNA sequence: TGTGCCTGGAGCATGGTCAGGGGACCTGGAAACACCATATATTTT. Its translation: CAWSMVRGPGNTIYF. V is TRBV30 and J is TRBJ1-3; possible D gene TRBD1, 6 bases. The germline V and J ends were trimmed by 3 bases and 2 bases, with 14 bases remaining between them. Germline CDR1 and CDR2: GTSNPN and SVGIG (reference sequence). The CDR3 totals 15 residues.

The rearrangement uses TRBV28 and TRBJ1-2, with 7 bases identical to TRBD1. Germline V lookup: CDR1 MDHEN, CDR2 SYDVKM. The CDR3 has 15 residues. After removal of 6 bases from V and 6 bases from J, the junction contained 13 bases not matched to a gene. CDR3: CASSLVGAGGHGYTF. As DNA, the CDR3 is TGTGCCAGCAGCCTGGTGGGGGCAGGGGGACATGGCTACACCTTC.

This sequence joins TRBV7-9 and TRBJ2-2; D is possibly TRBD1 (6 bases). Trimming took off 4 bases at V and 5 bases at J, with 17 bases between the two ends. The CDR3 loop spans 16 amino acids. CDR1 and CDR2 (germline): SEHNR, FQNEAQ (reference sequence). In DNA form, the CDR3 reads TGTGCCAGCAGCTCCCGGGAACAGGGTGGAACCGGGGAGCTGTTTTTT. It is translated as CASSSREQGGTGELFF.

V gene TRBV5-1 combines with J gene TRBJ2-1; the match to TRBD2 covers 12 bases. V dropped 4 bases and J dropped 1; count of bases not matched to a gene: 6. CDR1 SGHRS and CDR2 YFSETQ come from the germline V gene. The CDR3 covers 17 residues. This CDR3 reads CASSRTGTSGSYNEQFF. The CDR3 coding sequence is TGCGCCAGCAGCAGAACCGGGACTAGCGGGTCCTACAATGAGCAGTTCTTC.

The gene calls are TRBV29-1 and TRBJ1-1, with 9 bases aligning to TRBD1. Germline V gene lookup returns CDR1 SQVTM and CDR2 ANQGSEA. V was pared by 5 bases and J by 4 bases, with 5 bases of the junction left unmatched. The CDR3 contains 13 residues. For the CDR3, the DNA is TGCAGCGTTTCCGGACAGGGGCGCACTGAAGCTTTCTTT. Amino acids: CSVSGQGRTEAFF. The whole variable domain, filled in from reference TRBV29-1 and TRBJ1-1, reads SAVISQKPSRDICQRGTSLTIQCQVDSQVTMMFWYRQQPGQSLTLIATANQGSEATYESGFVIDKFPISRPNLTFSTLTVSNMSPEDSSIYLCSVSGQGRTEAFFGQGTRLTVV.

This chain uses TRBV19 with TRBJ1-2; 7 bases fit TRBD1. The germline CDR1 and CDR2 sequences are LNHDA and SQIVND (reference sequence). The CDR3 runs to 14 residues. V shed 3 bases, J shed 6 bases, and the junction held 7 bases outside the gene matches. The CDR3 DNA reads as TGTGCCAGTAGTATGAAGCGAGACAGGGATGGCTACACCTTC. This translates into CASSMKRDRDGYTF.

This sequence joins TRBV14 and TRBJ2-5; tentative D call: TRBD2 (6 bases). Germline V gene data show CDR1 as SGHDN and CDR2 as FVKESK. This CDR3 has 14 residues. Trimming shortened V by 4 bases and J by 4 bases, and 13 bases separated the two germline ends. The CDR3, as DNA: TGTGCCAGCAGCCTTTCAGGGACTCGAGAGACCCAGTACTTC. This translates into CASSLSGTRETQYF.

This clone was picked up one time. The chain uses TRBV13 and TRBJ2-3; a weak D match, TRBD2 (6 bases). Trimming took 5 bases from V and 4 from J, leaving 19 bases between them. Per the germline V gene, CDR1 is PRHDT and CDR2 is FYEKMQ (reference sequence). The CDR3 loop spans 16 amino acids. The CDR3 coding sequence is TGTGCCAGCAGCCCTTACCAAAGCGGGTTATCAGATACGCAGTATTTT. Protein sequence: CASSPYQSGLSDTQYF.

This chain connects TRBV7-8 to TRBJ2-5; 11 nucleotides agree with TRBD1. Germline CDR1 reads SGHVS; CDR2 reads FQNEAQ. With 6 bases clipped from V and 4 bases from J, the junction kept 13 bases outside the gene matches. This CDR3 has 17 residues. The CDR3 sequence: CASRAKPGTGGRETQYF. As DNA, the CDR3 is TGTGCCAGCAGGGCTAAGCCTGGGACAGGGGGTAGAGAGACCCAGTACTTC.

The rearrangement links TRBV6-4 to TRBJ2-3; D possibly corresponds to TRBD2 (6 bases). The germline V gene encodes CDR1 MRHNA and CDR2 SNTAGT. Trimming took off 4 bases at V and 2 bases at J, with 10 bases between the two ends. CDR3 length: 14 residues. The CDR3 sequence: CASSAGGATDTQYF. The CDR3, as DNA: TGTGCCAGCAGTGCTGGCGGGGCCACAGATACGCAGTATTTT.